A single sample gave rise to the 32 T cell receptor beta chains below, sequenced in a study of T cell clonality in common variable immunodeficiency. Study conclusions and caveats: In common variable immunodeficiency, TCR beta chains reportedly carried fewer deletions and N-nucleotide insertions.

Repertoires were generated with immunoSEQ multiplex PCR, while TCRdb's copy carries only in-frame clones and drops some. The sample contains 25,000 to 35,000 clones, none of them singletons. These receptors' antigens are unknown. The sample taken for sequencing was peripheral blood mononuclear cells. Receptor source: a human donor with common variable immunodeficiency.

This clone appeared a few times. The read ends 3 residues before the CDR3 terminus; that terminus is restored from the germline J gene. This rearrangement joins TRBV7-9 to TRBJ1-2; possibly TRBD1 for D (5 bases). CDR3 length: 14 amino acids. The germline gives CDR1 SEHNR, CDR2 FQNEAQ (reference sequence). The ends were cut back, 7 bases at V and 0 bases at J, with 12 bases in the middle. CDR3 DNA (partial): TGTGCCAGCACCCCGACAGACTCTAACTATGGC. The encoded protein is CASTPTDSNYG. The entire CDR3 reads CASTPTDSNYGYTF.

This clone was counted ten times or more. The read halts 3 residues ahead of the CDR3 end, with the missing end drawn from the germline J gene. This rearrangement joins TRBV20-1 to TRBJ1-1; 12 bases agree with TRBD1. Germline V gene sequence: CDR1 DFQATT, CDR2 SNEGSKA (reference sequence). CDR3 size: 17 residues. V was clipped by 3 bases and J by 4 bases; unmatched bases: 12. The covered CDR3 bases are TGCAGTGCTAGTAGTTGGGACAGGGGGCGTTGGGGCACTGAA. It translates to CSASSWDRGRWGTE. The entire CDR3 sequence reads CSASSWDRGRWGTEAFF.

This clone occurred many times. The read gets to within 3 residues of the CDR3 end, and the germline J gene fills in the rest. The chain couples TRBV29-1 to TRBJ2-3, with 7 bases that match TRBD1. The CDR3 is made up of 12 amino acids. CDR1 and CDR2 (germline): SQVTM, ANQGSEA. The V and J ends lost 8 bases and 1 base, in that order; junction bases with no gene match: 3. The CDR3 sequence is CSTGQGTDTQYF. The sequenced CDR3 bases are TGCAGCACTGGACAGGGCACAGATACG.

The sample holds many counts of this clone. The read gets to within 3 residues of the CDR3 end, and the germline J gene fills in the rest. V is TRBV7-6 and J is TRBJ1-1, with a weak D call TRBD1 (5 bases). The CDR3 sequence is 16 residues long. Trimming cost V 6 bases and J 0 bases, with 17 bases left between them. Per the germline V gene, CDR1 is SGHVS and CDR2 is FNYEAQ. The CDR3 bases that were read are TGTGCCAGCAGTATTAGACCGGAAGGGGTGAACACTGAA. As protein: CASSIRPEGVNTE. The complete CDR3 protein is CASSIRPEGVNTEAFF.

Many counts were recorded for this clone. The read comes to an end 3 residues before the CDR3 does, leaving the germline J gene to fill in the end. The J gene is TRBJ1-1, the V gene TRBV18, with TRBD1 matching over 7 bases. The length of the CDR3 is 15 residues. CDR1 KGHSH and CDR2 LQKENI come from the germline V gene. Trimming at V came to 3 bases and at J to 0 bases, leaving 4 bases not matched to a gene. CDR3 residues: CASSPHRGLNTEAFF. The CDR3 DNA, read in part, is TGTGCCAGCTCACCGCACAGGGGTCTGAACACTGAA.

The sample holds a few counts of this clone. The read ends 3 residues before the CDR3 terminus; that terminus is restored from the germline J gene. J is TRBJ2-7 and V is TRBV5-1; 8 bases line up with TRBD2. Germline V gene sequence: CDR1 SGHRS, CDR2 YFSETQ. With 0 bases clipped from V and 2 bases from J, the junction kept 4 bases outside the gene matches. The CDR3 runs to 15 residues. The covered CDR3 bases are TGCGCCAGCAGCTTGGGCGGGGGGCTGACCTACGAG. Its translation: CASSLGGGLTYE. The whole CDR3 protein is CASSLGGGLTYEQYF.

This clone was picked up many times. The read comes to an end 3 residues before the CDR3 does, leaving the germline J gene to fill in the end. This chain uses TRBV30 with TRBJ2-7; possibly TRBD1 for D (5 bases). Deletions cut 0 bases from V and 6 bases from J, with 12 bases between. CDR1 and CDR2 from the germline V gene are GTSNPN and SVGIG (reference sequence). The CDR3 runs 13 residues. The part of the CDR3 DNA that was read is TGTGCCTGGAGTGTACTTTGGGGCTCCGAG. Translation: CAWSVLWGSE. The entire CDR3 protein reads CAWSVLWGSEQYF.

In its sample, this clone was seen a few times. The read is 3 residues too short to cover the CDR3 end, so that end is filled in from the germline J gene. This rearrangement joins TRBV20-1 to TRBJ2-1; D unresolved. The CDR3 extends over 14 amino acids. Between the trimmed V and J ends, which lost 3 bases and 0 bases, there was a span of 9 bases. The germline CDR1 and CDR2 sequences are DFQATT and SNEGSKA (reference sequence). This CDR3 is CSASQPSSYNEQFF. The sequenced part of the CDR3 DNA is TGCAGTGCTAGTCAACCTAGCTCCTACAATGAG.

As for this clone: The read comes to an end 3 residues before the CDR3 does, leaving the germline J gene to fill in the end. This chain connects TRBV5-1 to TRBJ2-3; 12 nucleotides line up with TRBD2. V dropped 3 bases and J dropped 3; count of bases not matched to a gene: 11. CDR3 size: 18 residues. CDR1 and CDR2 (germline): SGHRS, YFSETQ. The sequenced CDR3 bases are TGCGCCAGCAGCTGGACGACTAGCGGGAGAGGAGGGACAGATACG. Translated, it gives CASSWTTSGRGGTDT. The CDR3 in full is CASSWTTSGRGGTDTQYF.

On this clone: The CDR3 end falls 3 residues outside the read, so it is completed with the germline J gene. J is TRBJ2-3 and V is TRBV20-1; 8 bases are a match to TRBD2. The germline gives CDR1 DFQATT, CDR2 SNEGSKA (reference sequence). This CDR3 is 14 amino acids long. Trimming took 3 bases from V and 6 from J; bases not matched to a gene: 8. CDR3 DNA (partial): TGCAGTGCTAGCGTCGGGAGGGCGGGTGATACG. Protein: CSASVGRAGDT. The CDR3 in its entirety is CSASVGRAGDTQYF.

Notes on this clone: The CDR3 end lies 3 residues beyond the end of the read and is filled in from the germline J gene. The chain joins TRBV2 to TRBJ2-7; TRBD1 is a possible D gene (5 bases). The CDR3 is 14 residues long. Trimming pared 5 bases from V and 1 base from J, leaving 12 bases between. The V gene's germline CDR1 is SNHLY and CDR2 FYNNEI. The CDR3 is CASSHPDNSYEQYF. Incomplete CDR3 DNA: TGTGCCAGCAGTCATCCGGACAATTCCTACGAG.

This clone was observed at least ten times. The CDR3 end is not reached by the read, which stops 3 residues before it; the germline J gene fills it in. The V and J genes are TRBV5-1 and TRBJ2-1, with TRBD1 identical over 10 bases. Germline lookup yields CDR1 SGHRS and CDR2 YFSETQ. Trimming took 10 bases from V and 2 from J; bases not matched to a gene: 9. This CDR3 is 15 amino acids long. CDR3: CAVSATGGTYNEQFF. The sequenced part of the CDR3 DNA is TGCGCCGTCAGCGCGACAGGGGGCACCTACAATGAG.

The sample holds a few counts of this clone. The sequenced part of the CDR3 DNA is TGTGCCAGCTCACCCTGGACTAGCGGGGGAAACACCGGGGAG. Its protein product is CASSPWTSGGNTGE. The entire CDR3 protein reads CASSPWTSGGNTGELFF. The chain uses TRBV18 and TRBJ2-2, with 13 bases that match TRBD2. Read sequence stops 3 residues before the CDR3 end, and the germline J gene provides the missing end. Germline V gene sequence: CDR1 KGHSH, CDR2 LQKENI. CDR3 length: 17 amino acids. J lost 2 bases, V lost 3 bases, and 3 bases had no gene match.

This clone was detected only a few times. The read halts 3 residues ahead of the CDR3 end, with the missing end drawn from the germline J gene. This chain joins TRBV5-1 and TRBJ1-4; D perhaps matches TRBD1 (6 bases). CDR3 size: 13 residues. CDR1 and CDR2 from the germline V gene are SGHRS and YFSETQ. The CDR3 here is CASSSQVQGELFF. The DNA read from the CDR3 is TGCGCCAGCAGCTCGCAAGTACAGGGTGAA. The variable domain in full, completed from reference TRBV5-1 and TRBJ1-4, reads KAGVTQTPRYLIKTRGQQVTLSCSPISGHRSVSWYQQTPGQGLQFLFEYFSETQRNKGNFPGRFSGRQFSNSRSEMNVSTLELGDSALYLCASSSQVQGELFFGSGTQLSVL.

This clone was seen only a few times. The DNA ends 3 residues before the CDR3 does, and the rest of the CDR3 is filled in from the germline J gene. The chain has TRBV30 and TRBJ2-3, with 8 bases aligning to TRBD2. Germline CDR1 reads GTSNPN; CDR2 reads SVGIG (reference sequence). Trimming cost V 0 bases and J 1 base; bases outside gene matches: 3. The CDR3 totals 15 residues. The CDR3 bases that were read are TGTGCCTGGAGTGTCTTAGCGGGACGCACAGATACG. Translated: CAWSVLAGRTDT. The full-length CDR3 reads as CAWSVLAGRTDTQYF.

This clone has more than one count but fewer than ten. CDR3 in amino acids: CASSLGARDRAKKLFF. Partial CDR3 DNA: TGTGCCAGCAGCTTAGGAGCCCGGGACAGGGCCAAAAAA. The J gene is TRBJ1-4, the V gene TRBV7-8, with TRBD1 matching 9 bases. The read halts 3 residues ahead of the CDR3 end, with the missing end drawn from the germline J gene. Germline V gives CDR1 SGHVS, CDR2 FQNEAQ. The CDR3 sequence is 16 residues long. The junction had 9 bases not matched to a gene; V was cut back by 1 base and J by 9 bases.

This clone was detected a few times. The CDR3 extends 3 residues past the end of the read, so its final part is completed from the germline J gene. This chain joins TRBV7-9 and TRBJ2-7; TRBD2 matches at 8 bases. Germline values: CDR1 SEHNR, CDR2 FQNEAQ (reference sequence). J lost 5 bases, V lost 8 bases, and 8 bases had no gene match. This CDR3 has 13 amino acids. The covered CDR3 bases are TGTGCCAGCTCTGGTTCGGGAGGGGACGAG. Amino acids: CASSGSGGDE. The whole CDR3 sequence is CASSGSGGDEQYF.

There are many counts of this clone. The CDR3 goes on 3 residues after the read ends, and that part is filled in from the germline J gene. V and J are TRBV6-1 and TRBJ2-7; D possibly corresponds to TRBD2 (7 bases). From germline, CDR1 is MNHNS and CDR2 SASEGT. Trimming pared 2 bases from V and 6 bases from J, leaving 20 bases between. The CDR3 loop spans 16 amino acids. The sequenced part of the CDR3 DNA is TGTGCCAGCAGTGAACTTTCGGCGGGAGTAGGGGGCGAG. Translated: CASSELSAGVGGE. The CDR3 in full is CASSELSAGVGGEQYF.

This clone was detected ten times or more. The CDR3 goes on 3 residues after the read ends, and that part is filled in from the germline J gene. The chain links TRBV5-1 to TRBJ1-1; perhaps TRBD1 as D (6 bases). V was cut by 0 bases and J by 5 bases, with 8 bases left in between. Germline V gene data show CDR1 as SGHRS and CDR2 as YFSETQ. The length of the CDR3 is 13 residues. The chain's CDR3 is CASSLAGATEAFF. CDR3 bases read: TGCGCCAGCAGCTTGGCAGGGGCTACTGAA.

This clone was counted ten times or more. The read finishes 3 residues shy of the CDR3 end, and the germline J gene is used to complete it. J is TRBJ1-2 and V is TRBV7-2; a possible D gene is TRBD1 (5 bases). The V end lost 5 bases, the J end lost 4 bases, and 14 bases lay between the germline ends. Germline-derived CDR1 and CDR2 are SGHTA and FQGNSA. This CDR3 spans 14 amino acids. CDR3: CASSPDQGIYGYTF. CDR3 bases read: TGTGCCAGCAGCCCAGATCAGGGTATCTATGGC.

Ten or more counts support this clone. The sequenced fragment ends 3 residues before the CDR3 boundary, so the rest is inferred from the germline J gene. This chain joins TRBV7-2 and TRBJ1-5; tentative D call: TRBD1 (5 bases). The germline V gene has CDR1 SGHTA and CDR2 FQGNSA. This CDR3 has 15 amino acids. V was clipped by 2 bases and J by 6 bases, with 14 bases between them. The CDR3 sequence is CASSLWGDQSQPQHF. The sequenced CDR3 bases are TGTGCCAGCAGCTTATGGGGGGACCAAAGTCAGCCC.

Ten or more counts support this clone. The sequence runs out 3 residues before the end of the CDR3; the remainder is reconstructed from the germline J gene. The rearrangement joins TRBV30 to TRBJ1-1; D may be TRBD1 (6 bases). Trimming removed 6 bases at V and 3 bases at J, with 14 bases between. The CDR3 covers 13 residues. Germline V lookup: CDR1 GTSNPN, CDR2 SVGIG (reference sequence). CDR3 DNA (partial): TGTGCCTGCCGAACAGGGAGGGACACTGAA. It translates to CACRTGRDTE. The entire CDR3 sequence reads CACRTGRDTEAFF.

The CDR3 bases that were read are TGTGCCAGCTCACCAAGCGTCAATGAAAAA. Translated: CASSPSVNEK. The whole CDR3 reads CASSPSVNEKLFF. The chain has TRBV18 and TRBJ1-4; no definite D call. The read finishes 3 residues shy of the CDR3 end, and the germline J gene is used to complete it. CDR1 and CDR2 from the germline V gene are KGHSH and LQKENI. There are 13 residues in the CDR3. V was pared by 2 bases and J by 5 bases, with 6 bases between.

This clone was counted only a few times. With a much larger clone just one base away, this may be a read error. The DNA ends 3 residues before the CDR3 does, and the rest of the CDR3 is filled in from the germline J gene. V and J are TRBV18 and TRBJ2-1, with D possibly matching TRBD2 (6 bases). Trimming removed 3 bases at V and 2 bases at J, with 11 bases between. Germline CDR1 is KGHSH and CDR2 is LQKENI. CDR3 length: 15 residues. CDR3: CASSPSGSAYNEQFF. The CDR3 bases that were read are TGTGCCAGCTCACCTAGCGGAAGCGCCTACAATGAG.

The sample holds a few counts of this clone. The read terminates 3 residues before the CDR3 end, so the remaining end is supplied by the germline J gene. The chain combines TRBV29-1 with TRBJ2-7; TRBD1 aligns across 9 bases. The CDR3 sequence is 14 residues long. The V gene end was trimmed by 3 bases and the J gene end by 4 bases; junction bases not matched to a gene: 7. Germline loops: CDR1 SQVTM, CDR2 ANQGSEA. CDR3: CSVEWDREGYEQYF. Partial CDR3 DNA: TGCAGCGTTGAGTGGGACAGGGAAGGTTACGAG.

This clone was seen at least ten times. The read terminates 3 residues before the CDR3 end, so the remaining end is supplied by the germline J gene. The chain joins TRBV7-2 to TRBJ2-5, with 7 bases aligning to TRBD2. V lost 1 base to trimming and J lost 2 bases; unmatched junction nucleotides: 4. This CDR3 comprises 15 residues. Germline-derived CDR1 and CDR2 are SGHTA and FQGNSA. CDR3 in amino acids: CASSLVGAGQETQYF. Incomplete CDR3 DNA: TGTGCCAGCAGCTTAGTGGGAGCGGGGCAAGAGACC. The complete variable domain, with remaining parts taken from reference TRBV7-2 and TRBJ2-5, reads GAGVSQSPSNKVTEKGKDVELRCDPISGHTALYWYRQSLGQGLEFLIYFQGNSAPDKSGLPSDRFSAERTGGSVSTLTIQRTQQEDSAVYLCASSLVGAGQETQYFGPGTRLLVL.

This clone was seen many times. The read terminates 3 residues ahead of where the CDR3 ends, so the germline J gene completes it. This chain joins TRBV6-2 or TRBV6-3 and TRBJ2-4; TRBD2 matches 7 bases. Germline CDR1 and CDR2: MNHEY and SVGEGT. The CDR3 is 16 amino acids. V dropped 1 base and J dropped 2; count of bases not matched to a gene: 5. CDR3 sequence reads: CASSYFTSVPKNIQYF. CDR3 DNA (partial): TGTGCCAGCAGTTACTTCACTAGCGTACCCAAAAACATT.

This clone was counted at least ten times. The sequence runs out 3 residues before the end of the CDR3; the remainder is reconstructed from the germline J gene. This sequence joins TRBV30 and TRBJ2-5; 10 bases align to TRBD2. CDR3 length: 12 residues. The germline V gene has CDR1 GTSNPN and CDR2 SVGIG (reference sequence). The J segment lost 5 bases and the V segment lost 8 bases, leaving 5 bases of the junction unmatched. CDR3 bases read: TGTGCCGTACCAGCGGGAGGGGAGACC. Amino acids: CAVPAGGET. The complete CDR3 reads CAVPAGGETQYF.

This clone was picked up a small number of times. The sequenced fragment ends 3 residues before the CDR3 boundary, so the rest is inferred from the germline J gene. The rearrangement links TRBV20-1 to TRBJ2-7; 7 bases line up with TRBD1. V was pared by 6 bases and J by 0 bases, with 11 bases of the junction left unmatched. Germline-derived CDR1 and CDR2 are DFQATT and SNEGSKA (reference sequence). The CDR3 spans 15 residues. The CDR3 loop is CSANRDSVPSYEQYF. The DNA read from the CDR3 is TGCAGTGCAAATAGGGACAGCGTACCCTCCTACGAG.

On this clone: The read ends 3 residues before the CDR3 terminus; that terminus is restored from the germline J gene. This chain connects TRBV19 to TRBJ1-1; perhaps TRBD1 as D (6 bases). Trimming cost V 5 bases and J 0 bases, with 13 bases left between them. Germline CDR1 is LNHDA and CDR2 is SQIVND (reference sequence). The length of the CDR3 is 15 residues. This CDR3 is CASSVQGTLNTEAFF. The CDR3 bases that were read are TGTGCCAGTAGTGTACAGGGAACTTTGAACACTGAA.

This clone was picked up many times. The CDR3 loop is CASSLGLAGGSYEQYF. CDR3 bases read: TGTGCCAGCAGCCTTGGACTAGCGGGAGGATCCTACGAG. The chain couples TRBV13 to TRBJ2-7; 14 bases are shared with TRBD2. The read ends 3 residues early relative to the CDR3; the germline J gene fills the gap. The CDR3 loop spans 16 amino acids. Germline trimming cut 5 bases from V and 1 base from J; bases unmatched to any gene: 4. From germline, CDR1 is PRHDT and CDR2 FYEKMQ (reference sequence).

This clone was counted a few times. This CDR3 is also generated by other DNA sequences in the sample. The sequenced CDR3 bases are TGTGCCAGCAGCCTCCCAGGTGACGGC. It is translated as CASSLPGDG. The CDR3 in full is CASSLPGDGYTF. The V call is TRBV7-9, the J call TRBJ1-2, with D unclear. The read halts 3 residues ahead of the CDR3 end, with the missing end drawn from the germline J gene. The germline V gene encodes CDR1 SEHNR and CDR2 FQNEAQ (reference sequence). This CDR3 is built from 12 residues.